Listed below are T cell receptor beta chains from one sample, sequenced in a study of molecular identifiers for immune sequencing clone quantification. In TCRdb, the PCR reads were re-called with MiXCR into one record per CDR3 protein. The sample lists about 97,000 distinct CDR3 sequences, 20% to 25% seen once, with approximately 0.94% in the top ten. Sequencing was carried out using naive CD8+ T cells from blood, with Jurkat cell RNA spiked in. Receptors were obtained from a human donor in good health. Some libraries in this study had Jurkat cell RNA spiked in. The conserved cysteine and the conserved F or W are not part of the CDR3 here.

length | V | CDR3
13 | TRBV5-5 | ASRPTGANTGELF
16 | TRBV5-1 | ASSLAVNSGSNTGELF
14 | TRBV7-9 | ASSDKDKEFTGELF
13 | TRBV10-3 | AISESGRVGDTQY
13 | TRBV6-5 | ASTNPGRGFDTQY
13 | TRBV19 | ASSIGSGVSYEQY
11 | TRBV27 | ASGPHPVGELF
10 | TRBV6-5 | ASCLGGDEAF
12 | TRBV5-1 | ASSEGTGAYEQY
14 | TRBV27 | ASRSSTGGGNQPQH
14 | TRBV14 | ASSQGDRDRGETQY
15 | TRBV29-1 | SVDKVTSGGETNEQF
12 | TRBV30 | AWSEGQGNTEAF
14 | TRBV6-5 | ASSYWGEWGTDTQY
15 | TRBV9 | ASSVVDRGWQDTEAF
12 | TRBV5-4 | ASSQGTGTDTQY
11 | TRBV19 | ASSMMSTDTQY
12 | TRBV4-1 | ASSQAMGNEKLL
18 | TRBV4-1 | ASSQDGVMSGDSYNSPLH
10 | TRBV15 | ATSPTGGEQY
13 | TRBV4-1 | ASSQGFPMNTEAF
11 | TRBV4-1 | ASSPRTQNGQF
14 | TRBV29-1 | SVEGRSSGGSYEQY
12 | TRBV28 | ASSLERQNYEQY
13 | TRBV7-9 | ASSRHQGILETQY
13 | TRBV13 | ASSLGWAENTEAF
14 | TRBV4-3 | ASSQDNRGAGNTIY
13 | TRBV30 | AWSEGTSVYNEQF
10 | TRBV19 | ASKRGDEKLF
13 | TRBV7-9 | ATREGLDRRETQY
15 | TRBV11-2 | AGSLVSGAVGSYEQY
14 | TRBV27 | ASSLYPLGVRDEQY
12 | TRBV7-6 | ASSSRSGANVLT
12 | TRBV4-3 | ASSQDRGPNEQF
14 | TRBV6-1 | ASSVDRDRAIDTQY
13 | TRBV7-8 | ASSPRTTSTDTQY
14 | TRBV30 | AWSEQTSGTYNEQF